Listed here are 12 T cell receptor beta chains from one sample, sequenced in a study of blood T cells in healthy people across ages. A second PCR of 7 to 11 cycles used a sample-barcoded 5' primer and a J-beta primer mix. TCRdb fed the 5' RACE reads into MiXCR, producing one record per CDR3 protein. The sample holds 1.5 million to 2 million distinct CDR3 sequences; roughly 49% are singletons and the top ten take 2.1%. Sequencing was carried out using blood. The receptors were sampled from a woman aged 40 to 50 in good health.

The CDR3 loop reads CASSLAVGRGGQETQYF. The CDR3 DNA is TGTGCCAGCAGCTTAGCGGTCGGGCGGGGGGGGCAAGAGACCCAGTACTTC. J is TRBJ2-5 and V is TRBV7-2; TRBD2 matches 9 bases. With 0 bases clipped from V and 2 bases from J, the junction kept 7 bases outside the gene matches. Looked up from germline, CDR1 is SGHTA and CDR2 is FQGNSA. This CDR3 has 17 amino acids.

The rearrangement uses TRBV28 and TRBJ1-6; D remains ambiguous. V was pared by 9 bases and J by 6 bases, with 15 bases between. In germline, CDR1 is MDHEN, CDR2 SYDVKM. This CDR3 is built from 14 residues. The CDR3 sequence is CASWKGGCNSPLHF. Here the CDR3 DNA reads TGTGCCAGTTGGAAAGGCGGCTGTAATTCACCCCTCCACTTT. The whole variable domain, remainder taken from reference TRBV28 and TRBJ1-6, is DVKVTQSSRYLVKRTGEKVFLECVQDMDHENMFWYRQDPGLGLRLIYFSYDVKMKEKGDIPEGYSVSREKKERFSLILESASTNQTSMYLCASWKGGCNSPLHFGNGTRLTVT.

The V call is TRBV25-1, the J call TRBJ1-6; 7 positions agree with TRBD1. This CDR3 contains 15 residues. V was pared by 4 bases and J by 7 bases, with 7 bases of the junction left unmatched. The germline V gene has CDR1 MGHDK and CDR2 SYGVNS. CDR3 sequence (DNA): TGTGCCAGCAGTGTAACGACAGGGTCGAATTCACCCCTCCACTTT. It encodes CASSVTTGSNSPLHF.

This clonotype was found a few times. The chain carries TRBV9 and TRBJ2-5, with D maybe TRBD1 (6 bases). CDR3 length equals 15 residues. The V end was cut by 4 bases, the J end by 5 bases, with 18 bases between. Germline CDR1 and CDR2: SGDLS and YYNGEE. The CDR3: CASSSHDSGEETQYF. Written as DNA, the CDR3 is TGTGCCAGCAGCTCCCACGACTCAGGGGAGGAGACCCAGTACTTC.

The chain uses TRBV10-2 and TRBJ2-3, with 9 bases lining up with TRBD2. Trimming at V came to 6 bases and at J to 2 bases, leaving 3 bases not matched to a gene. The CDR3 is 14 residues long. CDR1 is WSHSY, CDR2 SAAADI, per germline. CDR3: CASRGTSLTDTQYF. The CDR3, as DNA: TGCGCCAGCAGGGGGACTAGCCTCACAGATACGCAGTATTTT.

The sample holds a few counts of this clonotype. This chain joins TRBV27 and TRBJ1-2, with 10 bases that match TRBD1. CDR3 length: 15 residues. Germline CDR1 reads MNHEY; CDR2 reads SMNVEV (reference sequence). With 5 bases clipped from V and 6 bases from J, the junction kept 9 bases outside the gene matches. The CDR3 spells CASSRTGGDKDGYTF. CDR3 coding DNA: TGTGCCAGCAGTAGGACAGGGGGTGATAAGGATGGCTACACCTTC.

This chain links TRBV20-1 with TRBJ2-1; a possible D gene is TRBD1 (6 bases). V was clipped by 7 bases and J by 7 bases, with 20 bases between them. From germline, CDR1 is DFQATT and CDR2 SNEGSKA (reference sequence). The CDR3 is 14 residues long. CDR3 coding DNA: TGCAGTGTAAAAGGTGGGGGCCAAGGGAATGAGCAGTTCTTC. It specifies CSVKGGGQGNEQFF.

This chain links TRBV5-1 with TRBJ2-7; TRBD2 is a possible D gene (6 bases). Trimming pared 4 bases from V and 6 bases from J, leaving 17 bases between. Germline CDR1 and CDR2: SGHRS and YFSETQ. CDR3 length: 14 residues. The CDR3: CASSIGTEGTEQYF. The CDR3 nucleotides read TGCGCCAGCAGCATCGGGACGGAGGGGACCGAGCAGTACTTC. Full variable domain (outside the CDR3, taken from reference TRBV5-1 and TRBJ2-7): KAGVTQTPRYLIKTRGQQVTLSCSPISGHRSVSWYQQTPGQGLQFLFEYFSETQRNKGNFPGRFSGRQFSNSRSEMNVSTLELGDSALYLCASSIGTEGTEQYFGPGTRLTVT.

This clonotype has only a few counts. The rearrangement links TRBV10-3 to TRBJ1-2, with D maybe TRBD1 (6 bases). In germline, CDR1 is ENHRY, CDR2 SYGVKD. V was clipped by 3 bases and J by 5 bases, with 16 bases between them. The CDR3 sequence is 15 residues long. The CDR3 bases are TGTGCCATCAGTGATCCGGACAGTCTTAAGTATGGCTACACCTTC. This encodes CAISDPDSLKYGYTF.

V usage is TRBV10-3 and J usage is TRBJ1-4, with D perhaps matching TRBD1 (5 bases). The CDR3 totals 16 residues. V was shortened by 5 bases and J by 0 bases, with 13 bases between the two germline ends. Germline V lookup: CDR1 ENHRY, CDR2 SYGVKD. The DNA for the CDR3 is TGTGCCATCAGTAATACCGACAGCCCAACTAATGAAAAACTGTTTTTT. Its translation: CAISNTDSPTNEKLFF.

The chain links TRBV11-2 to TRBJ2-5; 9 bases fit TRBD2. The DNA matches TRBJ2-7 better at its end, which makes the J call doubtful. Per germline, CDR1 SGHAT and CDR2 FQNNGV. The CDR3 runs to 15 residues. The CDR3 DNA is TGTGCCAGCGGTCCCAGCGGGGGGACCCCGTACGAGCAGTACTTC. It is translated as CASGPSGGTPYEQYF.

This sequence joins TRBV5-6 and TRBJ1-1, with D unresolved. Germline V lookup: CDR1 SGHDT, CDR2 YYEEEE. The CDR3 runs 15 residues. V lost 0 bases, J lost 1 base, and 10 bases lay in between. The CDR3 sequence: CASSLEVRPNTEAFF. DNA of the CDR3: TGTGCCAGCAGCTTGGAAGTCAGGCCGAACACTGAAGCTTTCTTT.